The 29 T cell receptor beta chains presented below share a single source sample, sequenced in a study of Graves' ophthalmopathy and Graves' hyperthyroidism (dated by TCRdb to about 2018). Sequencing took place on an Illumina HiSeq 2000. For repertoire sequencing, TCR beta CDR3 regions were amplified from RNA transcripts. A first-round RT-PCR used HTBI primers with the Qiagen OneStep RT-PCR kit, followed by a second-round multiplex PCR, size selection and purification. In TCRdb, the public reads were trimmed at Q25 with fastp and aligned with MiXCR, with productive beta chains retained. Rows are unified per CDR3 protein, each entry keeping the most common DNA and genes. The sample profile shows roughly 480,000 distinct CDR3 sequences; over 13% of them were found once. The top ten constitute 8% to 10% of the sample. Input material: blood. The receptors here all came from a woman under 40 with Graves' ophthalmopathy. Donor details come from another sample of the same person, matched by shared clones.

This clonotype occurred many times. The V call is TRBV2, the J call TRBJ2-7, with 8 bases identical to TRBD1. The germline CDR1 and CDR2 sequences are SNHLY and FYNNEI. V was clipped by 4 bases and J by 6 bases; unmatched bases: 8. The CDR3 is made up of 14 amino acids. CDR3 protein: CASSARTGLGEQYF. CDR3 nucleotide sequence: TGTGCCAGCAGTGCACGGACAGGGCTGGGCGAGCAGTACTTC.

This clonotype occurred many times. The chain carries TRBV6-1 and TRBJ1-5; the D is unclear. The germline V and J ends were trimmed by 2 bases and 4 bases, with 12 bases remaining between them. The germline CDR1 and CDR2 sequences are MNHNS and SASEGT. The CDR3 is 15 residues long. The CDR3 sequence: CASSEWPLGNQPQHF. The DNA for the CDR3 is TGTGCCAGCAGTGAATGGCCCCTCGGGAATCAGCCCCAGCATTTT.

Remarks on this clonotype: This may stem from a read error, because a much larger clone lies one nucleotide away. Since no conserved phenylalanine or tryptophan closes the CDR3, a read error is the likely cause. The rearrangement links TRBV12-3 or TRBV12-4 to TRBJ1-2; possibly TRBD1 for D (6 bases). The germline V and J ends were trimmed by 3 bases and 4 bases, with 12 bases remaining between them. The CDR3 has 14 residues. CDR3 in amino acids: CASSFEGGSYGYTL. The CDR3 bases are TGTGCCAGCAGTTTTGAGGGGGGCTCCTATGGCTACACCTTA.

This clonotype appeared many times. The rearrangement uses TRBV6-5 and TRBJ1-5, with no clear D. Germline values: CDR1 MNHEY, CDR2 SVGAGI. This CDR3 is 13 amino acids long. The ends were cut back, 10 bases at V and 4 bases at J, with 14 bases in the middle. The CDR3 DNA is TGTGCCACCGTCGGTGCAGGTAATCAGCCCCAGCATTTT. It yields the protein CATVGAGNQPQHF.

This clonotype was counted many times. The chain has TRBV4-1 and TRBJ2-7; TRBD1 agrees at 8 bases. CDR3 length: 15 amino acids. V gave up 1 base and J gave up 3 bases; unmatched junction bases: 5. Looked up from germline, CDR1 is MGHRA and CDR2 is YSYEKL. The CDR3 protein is CASSQANGQGYEQYF. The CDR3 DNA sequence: TGCGCCAGCAGCCAAGCCAATGGACAGGGCTACGAGCAGTACTTC.

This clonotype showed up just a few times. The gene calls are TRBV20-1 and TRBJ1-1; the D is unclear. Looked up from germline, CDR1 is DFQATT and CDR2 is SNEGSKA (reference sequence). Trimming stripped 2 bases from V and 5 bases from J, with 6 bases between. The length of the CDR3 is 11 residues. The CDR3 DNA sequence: TGCAGTGCTAGAAAAGGGACTGAAGCTTTCTTT. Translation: CSARKGTEAFF.

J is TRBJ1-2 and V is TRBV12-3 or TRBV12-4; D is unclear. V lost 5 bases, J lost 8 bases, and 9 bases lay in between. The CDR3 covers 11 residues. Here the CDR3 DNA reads TGTGCCAGCAGTCTTATAGGCGGCTACACCTTC. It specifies CASSLIGGYTF.

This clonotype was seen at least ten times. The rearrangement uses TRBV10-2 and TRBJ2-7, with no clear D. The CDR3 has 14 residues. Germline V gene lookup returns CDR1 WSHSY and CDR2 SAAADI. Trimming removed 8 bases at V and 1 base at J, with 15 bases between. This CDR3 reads CASRHPGQSYEQYF. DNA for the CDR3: TGCGCCAGCCGCCATCCCGGCCAGTCCTACGAGCAGTACTTC.

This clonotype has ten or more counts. DNA of the CDR3: TGTGCCAGCAGCGTATTCAGCGCTTCCCACGAGCAGTACTTC. Its protein product is CASSVFSASHEQYF. This rearrangement joins TRBV9 to TRBJ2-7; the D is unclear. The germline V and J ends were trimmed by 1 base and 5 bases, with 13 bases remaining between them. The germline CDR1 and CDR2 sequences are SGDLS and YYNGEE. CDR3 length equals 14 residues. Looking up the rest from reference TRBV9 and TRBJ2-7 gives the full variable domain: DSGVTQTPKHLITATGQRVTLRCSPRSGDLSVYWYQQSLDQGLQFLIQYYNGEERAKGNILERFSAQQFPDLHSELNLSSLELGDSALYFCASSVFSASHEQYFGPGTRLTVT.

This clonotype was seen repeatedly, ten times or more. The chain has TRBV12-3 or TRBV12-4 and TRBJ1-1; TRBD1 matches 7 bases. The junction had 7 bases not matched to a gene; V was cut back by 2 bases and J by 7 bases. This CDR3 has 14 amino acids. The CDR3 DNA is TGTGCCAGCAGTTTACGCGCGGGACAGCATGAAGCTTTCTTT. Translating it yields CASSLRAGQHEAFF.

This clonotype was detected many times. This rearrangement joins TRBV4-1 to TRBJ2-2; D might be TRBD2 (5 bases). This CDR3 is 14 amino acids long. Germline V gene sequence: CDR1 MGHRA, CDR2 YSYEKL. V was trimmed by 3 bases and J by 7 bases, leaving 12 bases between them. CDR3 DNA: TGCGCCAGCAGCCATCCCGGAGGAAGCGGGGAGCTGTTTTTT. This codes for CASSHPGGSGELFF.

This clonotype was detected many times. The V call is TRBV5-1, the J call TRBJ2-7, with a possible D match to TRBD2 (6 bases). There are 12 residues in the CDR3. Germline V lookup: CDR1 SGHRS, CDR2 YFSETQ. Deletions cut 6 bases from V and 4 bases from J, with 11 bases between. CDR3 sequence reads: CASKDGGYEQYF. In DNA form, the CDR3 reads TGCGCCAGCAAGGACGGGGGTTACGAGCAGTACTTC.

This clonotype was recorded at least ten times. CDR3 sequence: CASSDEQSSVKNIQYF. Here the CDR3 DNA reads TGTGCCAGCAGTGACGAACAGTCTTCGGTTAAAAACATTCAGTACTTC. The rearrangement links TRBV2 to TRBJ2-4, with D uncertain. Germline CDR1 and CDR2: SNHLY and FYNNEI. Deletions cut 3 bases from V and 4 bases from J, with 16 bases between. The length of the CDR3 is 16 residues.

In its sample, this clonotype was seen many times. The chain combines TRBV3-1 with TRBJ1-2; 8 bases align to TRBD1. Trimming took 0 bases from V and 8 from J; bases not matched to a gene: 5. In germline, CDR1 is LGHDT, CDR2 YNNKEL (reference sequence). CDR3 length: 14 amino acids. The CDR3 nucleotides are TGTGCCAGCAGCCAAGAGACAGGGGTAGGAGGCTACACCTTC. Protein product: CASSQETGVGGYTF.

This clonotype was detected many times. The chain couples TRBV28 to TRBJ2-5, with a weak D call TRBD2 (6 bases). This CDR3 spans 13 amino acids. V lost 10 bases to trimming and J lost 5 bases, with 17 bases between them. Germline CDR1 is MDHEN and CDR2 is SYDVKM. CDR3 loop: CATLRGSGETQYF. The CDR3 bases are TGTGCCACCCTAAGGGGCAGCGGGGAGACCCAGTACTTC.

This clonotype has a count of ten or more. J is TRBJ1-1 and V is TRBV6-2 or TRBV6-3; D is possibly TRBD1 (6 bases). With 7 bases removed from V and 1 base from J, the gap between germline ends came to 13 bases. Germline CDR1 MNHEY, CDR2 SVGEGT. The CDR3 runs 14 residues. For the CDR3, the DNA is TGTGCCAGCACCTTACCGGGACAGAACACTGAAGCTTTCTTT. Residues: CASTLPGQNTEAFF.

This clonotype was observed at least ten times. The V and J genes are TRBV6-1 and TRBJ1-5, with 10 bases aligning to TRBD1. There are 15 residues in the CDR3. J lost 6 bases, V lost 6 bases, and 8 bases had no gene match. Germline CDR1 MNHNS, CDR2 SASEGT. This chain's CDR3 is CASSPGQGKGQPQHF. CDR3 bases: TGTGCCAGCAGCCCGGGACAGGGGAAGGGTCAGCCCCAGCATTTT.

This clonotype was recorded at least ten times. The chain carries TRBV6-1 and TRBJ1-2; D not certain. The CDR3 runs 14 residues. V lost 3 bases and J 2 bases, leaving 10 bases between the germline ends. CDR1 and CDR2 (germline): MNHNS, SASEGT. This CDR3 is CASSESTANYGYTF. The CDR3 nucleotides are TGTGCCAGCAGTGAGTCGACGGCCAACTATGGCTACACCTTC.

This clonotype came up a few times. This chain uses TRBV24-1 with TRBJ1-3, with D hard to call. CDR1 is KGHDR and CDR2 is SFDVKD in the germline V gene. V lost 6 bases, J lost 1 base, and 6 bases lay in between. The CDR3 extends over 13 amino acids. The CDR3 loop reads CATSFTSGNTIYF. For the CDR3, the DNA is TGTGCCACCAGTTTTACTTCTGGAAACACCATATATTTT.

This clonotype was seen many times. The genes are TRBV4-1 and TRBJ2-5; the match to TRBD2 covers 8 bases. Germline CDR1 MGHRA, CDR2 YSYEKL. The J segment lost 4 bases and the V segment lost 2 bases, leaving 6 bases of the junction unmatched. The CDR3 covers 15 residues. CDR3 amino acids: CASSQSSGSGETQYF. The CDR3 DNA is TGCGCCAGCAGCCAATCGAGCGGGAGTGGAGAGACCCAGTACTTC.

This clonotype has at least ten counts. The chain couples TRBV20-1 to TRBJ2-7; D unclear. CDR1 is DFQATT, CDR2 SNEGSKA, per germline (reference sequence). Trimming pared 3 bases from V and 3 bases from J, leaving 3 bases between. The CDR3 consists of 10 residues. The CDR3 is CSARNYEQYF. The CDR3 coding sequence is TGCAGTGCTAGGAACTACGAGCAGTACTTC.

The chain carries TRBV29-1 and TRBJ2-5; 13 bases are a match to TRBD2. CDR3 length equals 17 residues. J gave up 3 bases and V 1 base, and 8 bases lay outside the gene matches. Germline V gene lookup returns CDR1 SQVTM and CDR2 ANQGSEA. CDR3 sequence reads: CSVEGIDGTSGEETQYF. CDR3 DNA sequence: TGCAGCGTTGAAGGAATTGATGGGACTAGCGGGGAAGAGACCCAGTACTTC.

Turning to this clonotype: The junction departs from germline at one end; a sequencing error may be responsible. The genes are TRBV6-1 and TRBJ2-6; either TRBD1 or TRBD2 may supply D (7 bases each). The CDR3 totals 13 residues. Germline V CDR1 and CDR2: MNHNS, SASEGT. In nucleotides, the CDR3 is TGTGCCAGCACCAGGGGGGGGGTCAACGTCCTGACTTTC. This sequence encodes CASTRGGVNVLTF.

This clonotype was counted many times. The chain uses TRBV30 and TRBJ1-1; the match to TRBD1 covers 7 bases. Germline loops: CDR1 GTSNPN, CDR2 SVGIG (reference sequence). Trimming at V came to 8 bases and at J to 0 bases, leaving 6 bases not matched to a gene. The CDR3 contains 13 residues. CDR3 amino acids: CALRQGMNTEAFF. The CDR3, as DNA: TGTGCCCTGAGACAGGGAATGAACACTGAAGCTTTCTTT.

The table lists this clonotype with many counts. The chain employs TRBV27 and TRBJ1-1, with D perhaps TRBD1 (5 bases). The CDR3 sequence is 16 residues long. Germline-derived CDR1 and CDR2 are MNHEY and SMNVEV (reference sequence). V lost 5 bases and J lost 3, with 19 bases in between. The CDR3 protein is CASSRGQAAGYTEAFF. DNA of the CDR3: TGTGCCAGCAGTCGAGGCCAAGCCGCAGGGTACACTGAAGCTTTCTTT.

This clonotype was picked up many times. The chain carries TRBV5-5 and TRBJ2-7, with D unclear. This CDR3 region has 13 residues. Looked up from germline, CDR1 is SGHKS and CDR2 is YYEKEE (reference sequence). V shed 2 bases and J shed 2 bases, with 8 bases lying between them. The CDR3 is CASSFLSAYEQYF. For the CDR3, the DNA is TGTGCCAGCAGCTTCCTGTCGGCCTACGAGCAGTACTTC. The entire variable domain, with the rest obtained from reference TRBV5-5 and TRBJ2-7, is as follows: DAGVTQSPTHLIKTRGQQVTLRCSPISGHKSVSWYQQVLGQGPQFIFQYYEKEERGRGNFPDRFSARQFPNYSSELNVNALLLGDSALYLCASSFLSAYEQYFGPGTRLTVT.

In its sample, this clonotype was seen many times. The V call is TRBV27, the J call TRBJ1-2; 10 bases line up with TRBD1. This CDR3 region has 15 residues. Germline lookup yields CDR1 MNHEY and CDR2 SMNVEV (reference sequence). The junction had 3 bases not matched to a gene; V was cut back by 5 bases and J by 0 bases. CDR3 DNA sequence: TGTGCCAGCAGTACGACAGGGGGCGCTAACTATGGCTACACCTTC. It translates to CASSTTGGANYGYTF.

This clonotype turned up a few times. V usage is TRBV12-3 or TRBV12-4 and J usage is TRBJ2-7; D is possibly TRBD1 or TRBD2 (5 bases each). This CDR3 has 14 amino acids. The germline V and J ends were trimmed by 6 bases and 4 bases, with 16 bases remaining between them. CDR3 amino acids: CASSKTGTNYEQYF. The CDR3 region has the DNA TGTGCCAGCAGCAAGACCGGGACCAATTACGAGCAGTACTTC.

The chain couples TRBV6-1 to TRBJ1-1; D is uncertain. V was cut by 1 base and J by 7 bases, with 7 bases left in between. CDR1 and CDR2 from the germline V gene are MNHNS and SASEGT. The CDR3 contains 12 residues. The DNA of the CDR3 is TGTGCCAGCAGTGAAGAGGCACTTGAAGCTTTCTTT. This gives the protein CASSEEALEAFF.